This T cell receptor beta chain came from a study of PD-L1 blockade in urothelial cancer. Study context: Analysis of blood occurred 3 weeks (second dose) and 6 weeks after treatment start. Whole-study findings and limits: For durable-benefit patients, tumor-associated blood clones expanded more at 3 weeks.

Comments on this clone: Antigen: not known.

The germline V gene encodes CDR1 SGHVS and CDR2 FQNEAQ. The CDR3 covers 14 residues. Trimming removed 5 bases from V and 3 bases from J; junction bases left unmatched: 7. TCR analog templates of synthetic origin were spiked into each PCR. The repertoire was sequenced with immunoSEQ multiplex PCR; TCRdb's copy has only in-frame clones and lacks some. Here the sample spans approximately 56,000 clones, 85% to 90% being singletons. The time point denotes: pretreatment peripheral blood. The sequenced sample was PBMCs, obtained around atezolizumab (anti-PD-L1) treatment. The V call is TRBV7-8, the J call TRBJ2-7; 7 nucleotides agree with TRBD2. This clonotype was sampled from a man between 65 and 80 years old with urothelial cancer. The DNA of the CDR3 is TGTGCCAGCAGCAATCTAGCGGCAAGCTACGAGCAGTACTTC. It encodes CASSNLAASYEQYF.